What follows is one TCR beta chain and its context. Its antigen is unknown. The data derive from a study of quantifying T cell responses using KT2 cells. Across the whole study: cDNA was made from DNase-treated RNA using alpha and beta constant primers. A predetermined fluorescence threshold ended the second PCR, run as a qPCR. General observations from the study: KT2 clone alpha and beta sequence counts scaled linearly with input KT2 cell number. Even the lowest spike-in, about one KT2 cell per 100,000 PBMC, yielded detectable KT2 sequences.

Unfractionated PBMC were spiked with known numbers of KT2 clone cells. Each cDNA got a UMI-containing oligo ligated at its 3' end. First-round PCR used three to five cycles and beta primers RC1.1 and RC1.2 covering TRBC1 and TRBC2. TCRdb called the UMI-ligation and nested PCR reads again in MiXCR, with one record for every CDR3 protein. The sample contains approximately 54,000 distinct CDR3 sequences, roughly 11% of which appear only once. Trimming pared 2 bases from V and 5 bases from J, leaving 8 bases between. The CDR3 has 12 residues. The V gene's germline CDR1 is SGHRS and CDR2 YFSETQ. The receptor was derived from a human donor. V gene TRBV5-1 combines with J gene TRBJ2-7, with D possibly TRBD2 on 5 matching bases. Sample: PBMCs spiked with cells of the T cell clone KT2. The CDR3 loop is CASSFDGDEQYF. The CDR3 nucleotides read TGCGCCAGCAGCTTCGACGGGGACGAGCAGTACTTC.